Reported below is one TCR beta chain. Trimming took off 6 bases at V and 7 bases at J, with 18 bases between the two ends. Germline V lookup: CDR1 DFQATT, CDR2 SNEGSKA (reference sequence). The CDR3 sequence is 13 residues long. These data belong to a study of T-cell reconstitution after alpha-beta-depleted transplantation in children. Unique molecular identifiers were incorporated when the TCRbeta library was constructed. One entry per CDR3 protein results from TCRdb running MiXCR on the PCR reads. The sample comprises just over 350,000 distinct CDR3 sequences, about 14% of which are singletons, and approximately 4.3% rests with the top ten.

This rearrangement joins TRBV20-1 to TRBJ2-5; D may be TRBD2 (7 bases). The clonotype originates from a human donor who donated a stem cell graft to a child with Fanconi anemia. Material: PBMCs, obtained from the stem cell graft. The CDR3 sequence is CSAQGRGLGTQYF. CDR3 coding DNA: TGCAGTGCCCAGGGGAGGGGCCTAGGGACCCAGTACTTC.